Reported below is one TCR beta chain. Antigen unknown. This table comes from immunoSEQ multiplex PCR, and its TCRdb copy is limited to in-frame clones, with some not included. This table holds fewer than 300,000 clones, around 77% found once. PBMCs that had been cryopreserved were the source of about 2 micrograms of genomic DNA for TCR beta libraries. The sample comes from a study of cytotoxic CD8 clonotypes in ibrutinib-treated CLL. As for the study in general: Response was recorded as partial in roughly 24 patients and complete in 2; at median roughly 63 months, roughly 14 remained remitted and some 12 had progressed.

The CDR3 length is 14 residues. V lost 0 bases, J lost 0 bases, and 9 bases lay in between. In germline, CDR1 is SQVTM, CDR2 ANQGSEA. Study results and caveats: Circulating CD8+ T-cell counts were tracked by baseline clonality, which exceeded that of age-matched healthy donors. Private clonotypes, not public ones, expanded at ibrutinib response.

This chain links TRBV29-1 with TRBJ2-7; no reliable D call. The specimen comprised PBMCs, sampled at disease progression, from a patient treated with ibrutinib. The TCR sequence derives from a human donor with chronic lymphocytic leukemia. The CDR3, as DNA: TGCAGCGTTGAAGATCGCAGCGTCTCCTACGAGCAGTACTTC. This gives the protein CSVEDRSVSYEQYF.